This T cell receptor beta chain was sequenced in a study of blood T cell repertoires in COVID-19. Study summary: Samples taken during acute and convalescent COVID-19 were collected in the United States, Italy and Spain.

This CDR3 comprises 16 residues. With 7 bases clipped from V and 14 bases from J, the junction kept 15 bases outside the gene matches. Looked up from germline, CDR1 is SNHLY and CDR2 is FYNNEI. As handled by the study authors: It was from reference gene primer amplification that nucleated cell counts were estimated. TCRdb's table, derived via immunoSEQ multiplex PCR, lists solely in-frame clones and lacks some. That table gives V, J and clone size, and the DNA gave D and trimming. Of approximately 480,000 clones detected, 87% appear once; the ten largest clones hold around 0.64%. The receptor was isolated from a woman aged 18-29 years who had recovered from COVID-19. V usage is TRBV2 and J usage is TRBJ2-1, with 15 bases aligning to TRBD2. Specimen: PBMCs or T cells enriched from blood (not recorded which). CDR3 amino acids: CASIRDRTSGGALEFF. The DNA for the CDR3 is TGTGCCAGCATCCGAGATAGGACTAGCGGGGGGGCCTTGGAGTTCTTC.